This T cell receptor (beta chain) comes out of a study of T cell clonality in common variable immunodeficiency. Regarding the study as a whole: CVID subjects shared fewer TCRbeta clones than healthy controls did. Reportedly, TCR beta sequences from common variable immunodeficiency showed fewer deletions and N-nucleotide insertions.

Points on this clone: What it binds is not known. This likely stems from a read error, as it lies one base from a far larger clone.

Repertoires were generated with immunoSEQ multiplex PCR, while TCRdb's copy carries only in-frame clones and drops some. The repertoire yields approximately 50,000 clones, none seen only once; the top ten contain about 0.9%. The source material was peripheral blood mononuclear cells. The sequence was collected from a person aged 18 to 70 in good health.

CDR3 bases read: TGCACTGCTAGAGCGAGTTGGGGGGATTCCTACGAG. Its protein is CTARASWGDSYE. The CDR3 in its entirety is CTARASWGDSYEQYF. The chain recombines TRBV20-1 with TRBJ2-7, with a tentative D call TRBD2 (6 bases). Coverage ceases 3 residues before the CDR3 finishes, and the germline J gene fills in the end. Per germline, CDR1 DFQATT and CDR2 SNEGSKA (reference sequence). CDR3 length: 15 residues.